This T cell receptor beta chain came from a study of cytomegalovirus exposure and HLA in healthy donors. There are a few counts of this clone. CDR3 length equals 14 residues. Trimming stripped 0 bases from V and 7 bases from J, with 12 bases between. Germline CDR1 and CDR2: MGHRA and YSYEKL. With 60 Vbeta and 13 Jbeta primers, the PCR was carried out. This table comes from immunoSEQ multiplex PCR, and its TCRdb copy is limited to in-frame clones, with some not included. The table has 120,000 to 150,000 clones, under 85% seen once; the top ten hold around 6.7%. Sample: PBMCs. The receptor comes from a woman aged 35 to 49 in good health and CMV-seropositive. The chain carries TRBV4-1 and TRBJ2-5, with TRBD1 as a possible D gene (5 bases). The CDR3 loop reads CASSQEPGLATQYF. CDR3 bases: TGCGCCAGCAGCCAAGAACCAGGGCTGGCGACCCAGTACTTC.